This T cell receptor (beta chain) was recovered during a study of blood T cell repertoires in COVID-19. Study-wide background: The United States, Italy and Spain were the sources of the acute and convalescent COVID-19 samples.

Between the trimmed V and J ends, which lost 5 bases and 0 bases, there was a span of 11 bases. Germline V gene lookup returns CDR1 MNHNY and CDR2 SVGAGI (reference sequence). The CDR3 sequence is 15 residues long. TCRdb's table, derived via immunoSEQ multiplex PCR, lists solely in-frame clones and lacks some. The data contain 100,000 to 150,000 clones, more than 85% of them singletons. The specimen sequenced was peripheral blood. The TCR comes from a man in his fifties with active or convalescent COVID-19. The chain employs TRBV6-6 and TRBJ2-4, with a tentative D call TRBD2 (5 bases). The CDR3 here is CASSRKGVAKNIQYF. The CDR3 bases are TGTGCCAGCAGTAGAAAGGGAGTAGCCAAAAACATTCAGTACTTC.